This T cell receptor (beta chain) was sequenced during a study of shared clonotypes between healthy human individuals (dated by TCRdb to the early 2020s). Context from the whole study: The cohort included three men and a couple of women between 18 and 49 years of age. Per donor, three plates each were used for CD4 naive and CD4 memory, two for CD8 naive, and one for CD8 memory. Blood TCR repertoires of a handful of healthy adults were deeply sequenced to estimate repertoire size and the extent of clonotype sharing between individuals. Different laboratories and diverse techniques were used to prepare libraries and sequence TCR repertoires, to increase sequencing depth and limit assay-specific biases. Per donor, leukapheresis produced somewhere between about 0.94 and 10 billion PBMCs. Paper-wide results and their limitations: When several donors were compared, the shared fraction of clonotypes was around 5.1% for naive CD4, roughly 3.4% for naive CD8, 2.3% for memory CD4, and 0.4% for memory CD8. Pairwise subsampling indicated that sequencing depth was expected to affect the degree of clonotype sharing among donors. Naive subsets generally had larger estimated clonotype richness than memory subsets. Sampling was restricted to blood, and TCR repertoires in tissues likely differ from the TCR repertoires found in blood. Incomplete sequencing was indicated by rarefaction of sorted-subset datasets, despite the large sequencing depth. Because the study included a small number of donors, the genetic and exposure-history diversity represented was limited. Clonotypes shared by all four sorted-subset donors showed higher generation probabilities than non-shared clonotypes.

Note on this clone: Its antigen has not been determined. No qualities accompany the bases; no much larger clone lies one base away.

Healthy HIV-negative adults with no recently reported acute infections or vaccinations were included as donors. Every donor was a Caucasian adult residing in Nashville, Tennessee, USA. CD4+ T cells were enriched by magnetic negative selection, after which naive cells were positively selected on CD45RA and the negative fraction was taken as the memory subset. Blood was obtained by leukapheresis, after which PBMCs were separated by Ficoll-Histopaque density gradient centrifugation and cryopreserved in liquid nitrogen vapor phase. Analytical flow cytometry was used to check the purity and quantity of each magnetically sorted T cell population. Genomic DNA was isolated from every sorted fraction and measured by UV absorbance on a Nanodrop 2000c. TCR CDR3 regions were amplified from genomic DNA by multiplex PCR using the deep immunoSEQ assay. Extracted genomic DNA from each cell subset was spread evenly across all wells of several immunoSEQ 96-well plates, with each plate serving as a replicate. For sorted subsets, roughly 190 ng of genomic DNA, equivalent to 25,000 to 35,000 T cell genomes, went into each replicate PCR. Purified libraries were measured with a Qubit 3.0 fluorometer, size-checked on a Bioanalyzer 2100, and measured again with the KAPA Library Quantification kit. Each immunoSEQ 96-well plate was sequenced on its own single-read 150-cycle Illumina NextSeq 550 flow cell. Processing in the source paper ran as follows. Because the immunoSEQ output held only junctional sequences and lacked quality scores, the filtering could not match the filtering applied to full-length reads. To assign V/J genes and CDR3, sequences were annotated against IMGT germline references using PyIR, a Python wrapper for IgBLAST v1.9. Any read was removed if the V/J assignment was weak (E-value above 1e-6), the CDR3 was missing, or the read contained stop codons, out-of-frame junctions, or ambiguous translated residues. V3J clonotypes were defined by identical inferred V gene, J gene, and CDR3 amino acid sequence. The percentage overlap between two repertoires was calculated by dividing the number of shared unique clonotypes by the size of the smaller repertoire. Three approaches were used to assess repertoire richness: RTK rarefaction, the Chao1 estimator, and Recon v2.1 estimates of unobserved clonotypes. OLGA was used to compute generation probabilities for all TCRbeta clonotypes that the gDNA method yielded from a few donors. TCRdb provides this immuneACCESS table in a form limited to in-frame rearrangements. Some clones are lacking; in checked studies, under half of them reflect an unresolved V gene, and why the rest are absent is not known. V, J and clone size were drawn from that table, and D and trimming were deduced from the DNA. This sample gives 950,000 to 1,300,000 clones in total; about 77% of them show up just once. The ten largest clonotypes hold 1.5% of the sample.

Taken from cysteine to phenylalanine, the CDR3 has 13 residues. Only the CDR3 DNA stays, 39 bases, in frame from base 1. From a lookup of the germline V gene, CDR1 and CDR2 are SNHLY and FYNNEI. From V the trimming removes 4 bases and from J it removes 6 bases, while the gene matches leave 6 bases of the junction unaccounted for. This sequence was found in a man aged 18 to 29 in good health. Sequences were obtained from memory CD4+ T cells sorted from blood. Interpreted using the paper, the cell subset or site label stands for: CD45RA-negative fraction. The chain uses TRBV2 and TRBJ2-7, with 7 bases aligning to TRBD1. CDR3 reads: CASSADRVGEQYF. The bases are TGTGCCAGCAGTGCAGACAGGGTGGGCGAGCAGTACTTC.